These 12 T cell receptor beta chains came from one sample sequenced in a study of technical replicates of blood from a handful of donors. Only in-frame clones appear in the TCRdb table, and some are missing; sequencing was by immunoSEQ multiplex PCR. The table records roughly 12,000 clones, approximately 96% of them present only once. Sample: PBMCs. The source is a human donor in good health.

CDR3 in amino acids: CASTGQTATNEKLFF. CDR3 nucleotides: TGTGCCAGCACCGGACAGACTGCAACTAATGAAAAACTGTTTTTT. The chain carries TRBV6-1 and TRBJ1-4; a possible D gene is TRBD1 (6 bases). Germline CDR1 and CDR2: MNHNS and SASEGT. The CDR3 runs 15 residues. The V gene lost 7 bases and the J gene lost 0 bases, with 12 bases spanning the gap.

The CDR3 DNA sequence: TGTGCCAGCAGTTTCTGGAGCTCTGGGGCCAACGTCCTGACTTTC. This codes for CASSFWSSGANVLTF. V usage is TRBV27 and J usage is TRBJ2-6; D not resolved. V lost 3 bases to trimming and J lost 0 bases, with 6 bases between them. Germline V gene data show CDR1 as MNHEY and CDR2 as SMNVEV (reference sequence). This CDR3 is built from 15 residues.

V usage is TRBV7-6 and J usage is TRBJ2-2; tentative D call: TRBD2 (7 bases). Between the trimmed V and J ends, which lost 2 bases and 2 bases, there was a span of 15 bases. CDR1 SGHVS and CDR2 FNYEAQ come from the germline V gene. This CDR3 is built from 17 residues. The CDR3 DNA follows: TGTGCCAGCAGCTTACGCCCCGGCGGGGGCAACACCGGGGAGCTGTTTTTT. It codes for CASSLRPGGGNTGELFF.

The rearrangement links TRBV5-1 to TRBJ2-7; D is perhaps TRBD2 (6 bases). The CDR3 is made up of 12 amino acids. The germline CDR1 and CDR2 sequences are SGHRS and YFSETQ. The germline V and J ends were trimmed by 4 bases and 4 bases, with 9 bases remaining between them. CDR3 region: CASSRDFYEQYF. CDR3 sequence (DNA): TGCGCCAGCAGCCGGGACTTTTACGAGCAGTACTTC.

The chain recombines TRBV10-3 with TRBJ1-1; D unclear. Per germline, CDR1 ENHRY and CDR2 SYGVKD. The CDR3 consists of 13 residues. V lost 7 bases and J 0 bases, leaving 9 bases between the germline ends. The CDR3 DNA sequence: TGTGCCATCAACGCAGGAATGAACACTGAAGCTTTCTTT. It is translated as CAINAGMNTEAFF.

CDR3 loop: CASSPGLAGGQGGETQYF. For the CDR3, the DNA is TGTGCCAGCAGCCCCGGACTAGCGGGAGGCCAGGGTGGGGAGACCCAGTACTTC. The chain has TRBV5-8 and TRBJ2-5; TRBD2 agrees at 14 bases. This CDR3 is 18 amino acids long. V lost 4 bases, J lost 5 bases, and 13 bases stayed unmatched. CDR1 and CDR2 from the germline V gene are SGHTS and YDEGEE.

This rearrangement joins TRBV5-1 to TRBJ1-1; the D gene is possibly TRBD1 (6 bases). Trimming stripped 5 bases from V and 1 base from J, with 9 bases between. The CDR3 is 13 residues long. Germline values: CDR1 SGHRS, CDR2 YFSETQ. The DNA for the CDR3 is TGCGCCAGCAGACAGGGTACGAACACTGAAGCTTTCTTT. Translation gives CASRQGTNTEAFF.

This clone appeared once. The chain links TRBV4-1 to TRBJ2-1, with D tentatively TRBD2 (6 bases). Germline V CDR1 and CDR2: MGHRA, YSYEKL. V lost 8 bases and J 7 bases, leaving 21 bases between the germline ends. The CDR3 is 15 amino acids. The CDR3 is CASSLSGSWRNEQFF. CDR3 DNA sequence: TGCGCCAGCTCCCTCAGCGGGTCCTGGCGGAATGAGCAGTTCTTC.

The chain recombines TRBV5-1 with TRBJ1-2; 9 positions agree with TRBD1. Germline-derived CDR1 and CDR2 are SGHRS and YFSETQ. V gave up 1 base and J gave up 7 bases; unmatched junction bases: 5. The CDR3 runs to 14 residues. CDR3 DNA: TGCGCCAGCAGCTTGATGGGACAGGGAGTTGGCTACACCTTC. It encodes CASSLMGQGVGYTF.

The chain links TRBV6-1 to TRBJ1-5; D perhaps matches TRBD1 (5 bases). The V end lost 5 bases, the J end lost 6 bases, and 14 bases lay between the germline ends. CDR3 size: 14 residues. Germline CDR1 reads MNHNS; CDR2 reads SASEGT. The CDR3 spells CASSIGGDGQPQHF. Written as DNA, the CDR3 is TGTGCCAGCAGTATAGGAGGGGATGGTCAGCCCCAGCATTTT.

The chain recombines TRBV30 with TRBJ2-5; D is unclear. Germline V gene lookup returns CDR1 GTSNPN and CDR2 SVGIG (reference sequence). Trimming pared 0 bases from V and 4 bases from J, leaving 9 bases between. The CDR3 runs 13 residues. The CDR3 sequence is CAWSVLGAETQYF. CDR3 in DNA: TGTGCCTGGAGTGTACTTGGTGCAGAGACCCAGTACTTC.

V is TRBV5-6 and J is TRBJ2-1; D is uncertain. CDR1 is SGHDT, CDR2 YYEEEE, per germline. V dropped 2 bases and J dropped 5 bases, with 14 bases sitting between them. The CDR3 sequence is 15 residues long. In nucleotides, the CDR3 is TGTGCCAGCAGCTTATTATCAGTCAAAAACAATGAGCAGTTCTTC. Translating gives CASSLLSVKNNEQFF.